Presented here are 30 T cell receptor beta chains from one specimen sequenced in a study of OX40 agonist ivuxolimab in advanced cancers. Preparation of the library involved the immunoSEQ multiplex PCR assay. This immuneACCESS table, as held by TCRdb, lists in-frame sequences with V and J called but not all clones. Of the missing ones, under half trace to an unresolved V gene in checked studies; the others have no known cause. Present in this sample are some 45,000 clones, roughly 88% of which were seen just once. The ten biggest clones cover around 2.6% of the sample. The sequenced sample was CD4+ or CD8+ T cells sorted from blood, obtained in a trial of the OX40 agonist ivuxolimab. The source is an adult with an advanced solid tumor such as melanoma, head and neck, liver or kidney cancer.

The chain recombines TRBV27 with TRBJ2-1, with D uncertain. V was cut by 6 bases and J by 5 bases, with 14 bases left in between. The CDR3 spans 14 residues. The germline gives CDR1 MNHEY, CDR2 SMNVEV (reference sequence). The CDR3 sequence is CASRGRVLDNEQFF. In DNA form, the CDR3 reads TGTGCCAGCAGGGGCCGGGTTCTTGACAATGAGCAGTTCTTC.

V gene TRBV6-6 combines with J gene TRBJ1-5, with 10 bases that match TRBD1. CDR1 is MNHNY and CDR2 is SVGAGI in the germline V gene (reference sequence). V dropped 5 bases and J dropped 7; count of bases not matched to a gene: 11. The length of the CDR3 is 16 residues. CDR3 protein: CASSGRDRGDGQPQHF. DNA for the CDR3: TGTGCCAGCAGTGGCCGGGACAGGGGAGACGGGCAGCCCCAGCATTTT.

The J gene is TRBJ1-1, the V gene TRBV18, with TRBD1 as a possible D gene (6 bases). This CDR3 is built from 14 residues. The ends were cut back, 3 bases at V and 4 bases at J, with 12 bases in the middle. Germline V gene sequence: CDR1 KGHSH, CDR2 LQKENI. CDR3 loop: CASSPRDTVTEAFF. CDR3 coding DNA: TGTGCCAGCTCACCGCGGGACACAGTCACTGAAGCTTTCTTT.

V is TRBV19 and J is TRBJ1-1; TRBD1 matches at 9 bases. Germline CDR1 is LNHDA and CDR2 is SQIVND (reference sequence). The CDR3 runs 14 residues. The ends lost 6 bases at V and 1 base at J; junction bases unmatched: 3. CDR3 amino acids: CASRVTGGNTEAFF. In DNA, the CDR3 is TGTGCCAGTAGGGTGACAGGGGGGAACACTGAAGCTTTCTTT.

The rearrangement uses TRBV27 and TRBJ2-3; TRBD1 or TRBD2 may be the D gene (5 bases each). CDR1 MNHEY and CDR2 SMNVEV come from the germline V gene (reference sequence). This CDR3 has 12 amino acids. V gave up 11 bases and J gave up 2 bases, with 11 bases separating them. Here the CDR3 reads CAARGITDTQYF. The CDR3 nucleotides read TGTGCCGCGAGGGGTATCACAGATACGCAGTATTTT.

The chain links TRBV23-1 to TRBJ1-2; no reliable D call. TRBV23-1 is an ORF, and what it does is uncertain. The length of the CDR3 is 14 residues. Trimming took 0 bases from V and 6 from J, leaving 11 bases between them. CDR3 region: CASSQSPAEDGYTF. Here the CDR3 DNA reads TGCGCCAGCAGTCAATCGCCCGCAGAAGATGGCTACACCTTC.

This chain links TRBV10-3 with TRBJ1-4; D gene ambiguous. Germline values: CDR1 ENHRY, CDR2 SYGVKD. This CDR3 spans 14 amino acids. V was clipped by 10 bases and J by 0 bases, with 12 bases between them. The CDR3 protein is CATQADATNEKLFF. For the CDR3, the DNA is TGTGCCACCCAGGCTGATGCAACTAATGAAAAACTGTTTTTT.

Only a few counts were recorded for this clone. The V call is TRBV7-2, the J call TRBJ2-7; 10 bases are a match to TRBD1. The V segment lost 0 bases and the J segment 4 bases; nucleotides outside the gene matches: 3. The CDR3 consists of 15 residues. In germline, CDR1 is SGHTA, CDR2 FQGNSA. The CDR3 region has the DNA TGTGCCAGCAGCTTAGCCGGGACAGGGGTGTACGAGCAGTACTTC. This codes for CASSLAGTGVYEQYF.

The chain carries TRBV14 and TRBJ2-5; 9 nucleotides align to TRBD1. The J call could be wrong; TRBJ2-7 is a better fit for the DNA end. Looked up from germline, CDR1 is SGHDN and CDR2 is FVKESK. This CDR3 contains 15 residues. CDR3 bases: TGTGCCAGCAGCCGATCCTGGGACAGGGAGAACGAGCAGTACTTC. Its protein product is CASSRSWDRENEQYF.

This sequence joins TRBV10-3 and TRBJ1-1, with TRBD1 matching over 10 bases. In germline, CDR1 is ENHRY, CDR2 SYGVKD. The CDR3 has 14 amino acids. V lost 5 bases and J lost 5; bases outside the gene matches: 5. CDR3 residues: CAISSRTGGTEAFF. CDR3 DNA: TGTGCCATCAGTTCTCGGACAGGGGGGACTGAAGCTTTCTTT.

The genes are TRBV7-6 and TRBJ2-7; TRBD2 matches at 12 bases. The trim removed 3 bases at V and 5 bases at J, leaving 5 bases unmatched. Germline V gives CDR1 SGHVS, CDR2 FNYEAQ. The CDR3 contains 15 residues. CDR3 bases: TGTGCCAGCAGCTTCCGACTAGCGGGAGAGGACGAGCAGTACTTC. Translation: CASSFRLAGEDEQYF.

The chain has TRBV5-6 and TRBJ1-1; no clear D. Germline V CDR1 and CDR2: SGHDT, YYEEEE. Trimming took 1 base from V and 5 from J, leaving 18 bases between them. This CDR3 spans 16 amino acids. The CDR3 loop is CASSLTGGYGVTEAFF. The CDR3 DNA sequence: TGTGCCAGCAGCTTGACGGGTGGGTACGGAGTGACTGAAGCTTTCTTT.

A remark on this clone: One end of the junction does not line up with germline, which may come from a read error. The chain links TRBV11-2 to TRBJ2-7; TRBD1 aligns across 10 bases. Germline loops: CDR1 SGHAT, CDR2 FQNNGV. This CDR3 contains 17 residues. CDR3 amino acids: CASSLASTGTGAYERYF. CDR3 nucleotides: TGTGCCAGCAGCTTAGCTTCTACCGGGACAGGGGCCTACGAGCGGTACTTC.

The gene calls are TRBV11-1 and TRBJ1-1; perhaps TRBD1 as D (5 bases). This CDR3 spans 16 amino acids. V shed 5 bases and J shed 4 bases, with 20 bases lying between them. CDR1 SGHAT and CDR2 FQDESV come from the germline V gene (reference sequence). CDR3 coding DNA: TGTGCCAGCAGCCCGAATGTCGGGGCGGTTCTCACTGAAGCTTTCTTT. It translates to CASSPNVGAVLTEAFF. Combining the CDR3 with reference TRBV11-1 and TRBJ1-1 gives the whole variable domain EAEVAQSPRYKITEKSQAVAFWCDPISGHATLYWYRQILGQGPELLVQFQDESVVDDSQLPKDRFSAERLKGVDSTLKIQPAELGDSAMYLCASSPNVGAVLTEAFFGQGTRLTVV.

The J gene is TRBJ2-3, the V gene TRBV15; 13 bases are shared with TRBD2. This CDR3 is built from 16 residues. CDR1 is LNHNV and CDR2 is YYDKDF in the germline V gene (reference sequence). V dropped 4 bases and J dropped 0; count of bases not matched to a gene: 1. As DNA, the CDR3 is TGTGCCACCAGCAAGGGACTAGCGGGGAGCACAGATACGCAGTATTTT. It translates to CATSKGLAGSTDTQYF.

This clone is a singleton in its sample. The rearrangement joins TRBV4-1 to TRBJ2-2; D gene uncertain. This CDR3 contains 14 residues. With 1 base removed from V and 0 bases from J, the gap between germline ends came to 3 bases. In germline, CDR1 is MGHRA, CDR2 YSYEKL. DNA of the CDR3: TGCGCCAGCAGCCAAGCCTCGAACACCGGGGAGCTGTTTTTT. Translated, it gives CASSQASNTGELFF.

The CDR3 DNA reads as TGTGCCAGCAGCTTTTTGGGGGGTGATTCACCCCTCCACTTT. As protein: CASSFLGGDSPLHF. The rearrangement uses TRBV5-6 and TRBJ1-6; D perhaps matches TRBD1 (5 bases). The germline gives CDR1 SGHDT, CDR2 YYEEEE. Deletions cut 2 bases from V and 8 bases from J, with 11 bases between. This CDR3 spans 14 amino acids.

The chain employs TRBV7-2 and TRBJ2-7; TRBD1 matches 10 bases. Germline CDR1 and CDR2: SGHTA and FQGNSA. V shed 8 bases and J 2 bases; nucleotides not matched to a gene: 3. CDR3 length: 13 amino acids. CDR3 bases: TGTGCCAGCGGACAGGGGGTGGCCTACGAGCAGTACTTC. It is translated as CASGQGVAYEQYF.

This chain uses TRBV7-9 with TRBJ1-2, with 10 positions matching TRBD1. Germline loops: CDR1 SEHNR, CDR2 FQNEAQ (reference sequence). The CDR3 contains 14 residues. After removal of 3 bases from V and 7 bases from J, the junction contained 5 bases not matched to a gene. For the CDR3, the DNA is TGTGCCAGCAGCTTCGACAGGGGGCGAAGTGGCTACACCTTC. The encoded protein is CASSFDRGRSGYTF.

The V and J genes are TRBV15 and TRBJ1-6; D is ambiguous. CDR1 and CDR2 (germline): LNHNV, YYDKDF (reference sequence). The V end lost 1 base, the J end lost 0 bases, and 10 bases lay between the germline ends. CDR3 length equals 17 residues. CDR3 loop: CATSRVRGSSYNSPLHF. The DNA for the CDR3 is TGTGCCACCAGCAGAGTGAGAGGGAGCTCCTATAATTCACCCCTCCACTTT. Using reference TRBV15 and TRBJ1-6 for the parts outside the CDR3, the full variable domain is DAMVIQNPRYQVTQFGKPVTLSCSQTLNHNVMYWYQQKSSQAPKLLFHYYDKDFNNEADTPDNFQSRRPNTSFCFLDIRSPGLGDTAMYLCATSRVRGSSYNSPLHFGNGTRLTVT.

The J gene is TRBJ2-7, the V gene TRBV2; D is ambiguous. The ends were cut back, 7 bases at V and 4 bases at J, with 20 bases in the middle. Germline CDR1 reads SNHLY; CDR2 reads FYNNEI. The CDR3 is 15 residues long. The CDR3 region is CASTIYPHPGYEQYF. The CDR3 DNA is TGTGCCAGCACCATCTACCCCCATCCCGGATACGAGCAGTACTTC. Drawing the rest from reference TRBV2 and TRBJ2-7, the complete variable domain is EPEVTQTPSHQVTQMGQEVILRCVPISNHLYFYWYRQILGQKVEFLVSFYNNEISEKSEIFDDQFSVERPDGSNFTLKIRSTKLEDSAMYFCASTIYPHPGYEQYFGPGTRLTVT.

The chain employs TRBV7-6 and TRBJ2-3; weak D call: TRBD1 (5 bases). This CDR3 has 13 residues. Trimming removed 5 bases at V and 4 bases at J, with 10 bases between. Germline V lookup: CDR1 SGHVS, CDR2 FNYEAQ. The CDR3 reads CASSKDTPDTQYF. Here the CDR3 DNA reads TGTGCCAGCAGCAAGGACACACCAGATACGCAGTATTTT. The full variable domain, completed using reference TRBV7-6 and TRBJ2-3, is GAGVSQSPRYKVTKRGQDVALRCDPISGHVSLYWYRQALGQGPEFLTYFNYEAQQDKSGLPNDRFSAERPEGSISTLTIQRTEQRDSAMYRCASSKDTPDTQYFGPGTRLTVL.

In this sample, this clone turned up once. V usage is TRBV7-9 and J usage is TRBJ2-3; the match to TRBD1 covers 9 bases. Germline loops: CDR1 SEHNR, CDR2 FQNEAQ (reference sequence). The J segment lost 5 bases and the V segment lost 3 bases, leaving 9 bases of the junction unmatched. This CDR3 contains 16 residues. The DNA of the CDR3 is TGTGCCAGCAGCTTCGGTCCGGGACAGGGCTTAGATACGCAGTATTTT. Its protein product is CASSFGPGQGLDTQYF.

This clone was found once. The chain couples TRBV29-1 to TRBJ2-3, with TRBD2 identical over 8 bases. From germline, CDR1 is SQVTM and CDR2 ANQGSEA. The V segment lost 5 bases and the J segment 1 base; nucleotides outside the gene matches: 14. The CDR3 spans 17 residues. Here the CDR3 reads CSVPPSRREDRTDTQYF. Written as DNA, the CDR3 is TGCAGCGTTCCCCCCTCCCGGCGGGAGGACCGCACAGATACGCAGTATTTT.

This clone came up a few times. As DNA, the CDR3 is TGCGCCAGCAGCTTGGACGCACAACCAGATACGCAGTATTTT. This sequence encodes CASSLDAQPDTQYF. The chain couples TRBV5-1 to TRBJ2-3; the D is unclear. The CDR3 covers 14 residues. V shed 0 bases and J shed 4 bases, with 9 bases lying between them. CDR1 SGHRS and CDR2 YFSETQ come from the germline V gene.

The V gene is TRBV7-8, the J gene TRBJ1-5; 7 nucleotides match TRBD1. Germline V lookup: CDR1 SGHVS, CDR2 FQNEAQ. The CDR3 contains 15 residues. V shed 1 base and J 4 bases; nucleotides not matched to a gene: 4. This CDR3 is CASSLGLQGNQPQHF. CDR3 nucleotides: TGTGCCAGCAGCTTAGGCCTACAGGGGAATCAGCCCCAGCATTTT.

The chain links TRBV6-6 to TRBJ2-7, with D tentatively TRBD1 (6 bases). The CDR3 has 13 residues. With 6 bases removed from V and 4 bases from J, the gap between germline ends came to 13 bases. Germline CDR1 reads MNHNY; CDR2 reads SVGAGI (reference sequence). The CDR3 DNA follows: TGTGCCAGCAGCCAGGGACATGTTTACGAGCAGTACTTC. As protein: CASSQGHVYEQYF.

Only a few counts were recorded for this clone. The V call is TRBV27, the J call TRBJ2-7, with TRBD1 matching over 7 bases. The CDR3 sequence is 15 residues long. Germline V gene lookup returns CDR1 MNHEY and CDR2 SMNVEV (reference sequence). After removal of 1 base from V and 4 bases from J, the junction contained 7 bases not matched to a gene. The CDR3 reads CASSLYPGQHYEQYF. DNA for the CDR3: TGTGCCAGCAGTTTATACCCGGGACAGCATTACGAGCAGTACTTC.

In its sample, this clone was seen once. The J gene is TRBJ2-7, the V gene TRBV11-1; D may be TRBD1 (5 bases). From germline, CDR1 is SGHAT and CDR2 FQDESV (reference sequence). Trimming removed 3 bases at V and 5 bases at J, with 11 bases between. The CDR3 runs to 13 residues. CDR3 coding DNA: TGTGCCAGCAGCTTCACAGGACCCCACGAGCAGTACTTC. This codes for CASSFTGPHEQYF.

About this clone itself: Compared with germline, one end of the junction differs, possibly owing to a read error. The chain joins TRBV7-9 to TRBJ1-1, with 7 positions matching TRBD1. The CDR3 totals 12 residues. Germline CDR1 is SEHNR and CDR2 is FQNEAQ (reference sequence). DNA of the CDR3: TGTGCCAGCAACTTAGGGGACAGAGGAGCTTTCTTT. This translates into CASNLGDRGAFF.